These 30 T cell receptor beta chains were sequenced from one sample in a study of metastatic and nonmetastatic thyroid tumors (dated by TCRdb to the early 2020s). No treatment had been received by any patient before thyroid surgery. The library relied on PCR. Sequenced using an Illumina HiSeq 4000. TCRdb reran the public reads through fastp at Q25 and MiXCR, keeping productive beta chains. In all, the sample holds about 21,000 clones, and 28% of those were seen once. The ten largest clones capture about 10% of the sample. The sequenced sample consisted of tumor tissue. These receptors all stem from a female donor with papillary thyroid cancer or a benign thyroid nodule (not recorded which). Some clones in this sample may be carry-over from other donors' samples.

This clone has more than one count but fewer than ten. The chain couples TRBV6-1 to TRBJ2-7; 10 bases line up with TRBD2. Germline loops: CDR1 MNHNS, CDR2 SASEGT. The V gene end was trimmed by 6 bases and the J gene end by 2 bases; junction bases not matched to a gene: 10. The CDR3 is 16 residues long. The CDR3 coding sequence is TGTGCCAGCAGCTCGCCAGCGGGAGGGCCCACCTACGAGCAGTACTTC. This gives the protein CASSSPAGGPTYEQYF.

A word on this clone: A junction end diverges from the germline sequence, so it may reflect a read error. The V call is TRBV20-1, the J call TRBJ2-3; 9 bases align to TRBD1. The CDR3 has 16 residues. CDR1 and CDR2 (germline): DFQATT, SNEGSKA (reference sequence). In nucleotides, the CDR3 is TGCATTGCTAGAGATCAACAGGGGGCGGCTGTGTATACGCAGTATTTT. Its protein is CIARDQQGAAVYTQYF.

Written as DNA, the CDR3 is TGTGCCAGCAGCTTAGTCGGACTAGCGGGAGGAAAAACCGGGGAGCTGTTTTTT. As protein: CASSLVGLAGGKTGELFF. The rearrangement uses TRBV11-2 and TRBJ2-2; 14 positions agree with TRBD2. With V trimmed by 1 base and J by 5 bases, 6 bases remained unmatched. The CDR3 is 18 amino acids. From germline, CDR1 is SGHAT and CDR2 FQNNGV.

The DNA of the CDR3 is TGTGCCAGCAGTTTGTGGTCGCCCGGGACAGGGGACACCGGGGAGCTGTTTTTT. As protein: CASSLWSPGTGDTGELFF. J is TRBJ2-2 and V is TRBV6-5, with 10 positions matching TRBD1. This CDR3 comprises 18 residues. Unmatched junction bases numbered 11, after V lost 4 bases and J lost 3 bases. Per the germline V gene, CDR1 is MNHEY and CDR2 is SVGAGI.

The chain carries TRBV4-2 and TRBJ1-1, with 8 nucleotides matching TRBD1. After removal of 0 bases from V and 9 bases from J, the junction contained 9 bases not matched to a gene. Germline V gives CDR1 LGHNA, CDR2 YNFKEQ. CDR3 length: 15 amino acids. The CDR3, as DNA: TGTGCCAGCAGCCAAGACAGGGGACAGGTGGGGAAAGCTTTCTTT. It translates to CASSQDRGQVGKAFF.

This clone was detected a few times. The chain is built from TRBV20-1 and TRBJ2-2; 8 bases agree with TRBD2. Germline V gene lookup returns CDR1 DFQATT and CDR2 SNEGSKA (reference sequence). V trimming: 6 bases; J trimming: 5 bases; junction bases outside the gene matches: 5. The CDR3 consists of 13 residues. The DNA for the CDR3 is TGCAGTGCCCCAAGCGGGAGTACCGGGGAGCTGTTTTTT. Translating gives CSAPSGSTGELFF.

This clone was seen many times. Here the CDR3 reads CASSHLGSGSLGEQFF. Here the CDR3 DNA reads TGTGCCAGCAGCCACCTGGGTAGCGGGAGTTTAGGTGAGCAGTTCTTC. The chain couples TRBV3-1 to TRBJ2-1; 9 bases line up with TRBD2. The CDR3 sequence is 16 residues long. The V segment lost 3 bases and the J segment 9 bases; nucleotides outside the gene matches: 12. Germline CDR1 LGHDT, CDR2 YNNKEL (reference sequence).

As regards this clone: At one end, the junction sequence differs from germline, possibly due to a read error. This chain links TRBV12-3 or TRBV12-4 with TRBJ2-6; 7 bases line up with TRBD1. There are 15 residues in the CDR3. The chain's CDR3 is CASSLRTGGDNVLTF. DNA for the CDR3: TGTGCCAGCAGTTTAAGGACAGGTGGGGACAACGTCCTGACTTTC.

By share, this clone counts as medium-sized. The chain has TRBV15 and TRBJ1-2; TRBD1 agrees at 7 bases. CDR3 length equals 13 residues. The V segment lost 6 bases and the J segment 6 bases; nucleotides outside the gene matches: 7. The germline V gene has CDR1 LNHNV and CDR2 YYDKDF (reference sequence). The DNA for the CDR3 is TGTGCCACCAGGAGACAGGGACCTCATGGCTACACCTTC. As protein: CATRRQGPHGYTF.

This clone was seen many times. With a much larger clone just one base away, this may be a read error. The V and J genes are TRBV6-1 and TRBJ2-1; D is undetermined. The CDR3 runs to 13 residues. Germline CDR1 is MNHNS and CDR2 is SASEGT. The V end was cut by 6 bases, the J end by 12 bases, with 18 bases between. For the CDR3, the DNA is TGTGCCAGCAGCTCCGCCGAGGAGACGGGGCAGTTCTTC. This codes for CASSSAEETGQFF.

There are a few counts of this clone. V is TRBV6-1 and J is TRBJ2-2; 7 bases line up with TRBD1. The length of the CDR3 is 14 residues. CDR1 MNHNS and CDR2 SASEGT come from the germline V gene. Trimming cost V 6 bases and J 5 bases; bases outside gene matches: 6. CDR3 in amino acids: CASRSQGVTGELFF. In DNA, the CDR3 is TGTGCCAGCAGGTCCCAGGGGGTAACCGGGGAGCTGTTTTTT.

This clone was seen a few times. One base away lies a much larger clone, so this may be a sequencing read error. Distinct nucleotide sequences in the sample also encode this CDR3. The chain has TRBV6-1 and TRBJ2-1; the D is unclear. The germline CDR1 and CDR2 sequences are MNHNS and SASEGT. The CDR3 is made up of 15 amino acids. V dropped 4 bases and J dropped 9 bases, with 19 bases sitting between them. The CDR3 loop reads CASSGPHSGTREQFF. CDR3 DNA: TGTGCCAGCAGTGGCCCCCATTCCGGTACCCGTGAGCAGTTCTTC.

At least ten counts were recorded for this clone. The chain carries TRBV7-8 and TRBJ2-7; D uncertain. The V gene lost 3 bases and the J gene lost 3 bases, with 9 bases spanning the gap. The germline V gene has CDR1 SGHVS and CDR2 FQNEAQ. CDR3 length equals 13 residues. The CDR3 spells CASSFSTNYEQYF. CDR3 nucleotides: TGTGCCAGCAGCTTTTCGACAAACTACGAGCAGTACTTC.

CDR3 sequence (DNA): TGTGCCAGCAGCTTCCCGGGGCTCTCTGGGGCCAACGTCCTGACTTTC. It is translated as CASSFPGLSGANVLTF. This rearrangement joins TRBV5-8 to TRBJ2-6, with D possibly called TRBD1 or TRBD2 (5 bases each). The CDR3 is 16 residues long. V lost 2 bases, J lost 0 bases, and 9 bases lay in between. Per germline, CDR1 SGHTS and CDR2 YDEGEE.

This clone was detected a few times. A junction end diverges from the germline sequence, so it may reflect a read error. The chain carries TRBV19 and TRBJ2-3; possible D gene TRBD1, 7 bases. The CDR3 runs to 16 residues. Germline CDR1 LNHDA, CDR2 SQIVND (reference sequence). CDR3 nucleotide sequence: TGTGCCAGCAGTACTTTGACAGGGCGGGGCGCAGATACGCAGTATTTT. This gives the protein CASSTLTGRGADTQYF.

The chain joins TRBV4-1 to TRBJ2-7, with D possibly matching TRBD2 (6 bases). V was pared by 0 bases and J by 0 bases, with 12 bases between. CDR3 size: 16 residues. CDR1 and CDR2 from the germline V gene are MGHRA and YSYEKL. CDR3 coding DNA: TGCGCCAGCAGCCAAGACTCGGGAGTCCCCTCCTACGAGCAGTACTTC. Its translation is CASSQDSGVPSYEQYF.

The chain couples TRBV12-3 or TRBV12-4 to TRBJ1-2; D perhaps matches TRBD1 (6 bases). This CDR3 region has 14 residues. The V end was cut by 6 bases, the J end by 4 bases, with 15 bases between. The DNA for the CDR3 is TGTGCCAGCAGCGAATCGGGACAAACCTATGGCTACACCTTC. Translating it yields CASSESGQTYGYTF.

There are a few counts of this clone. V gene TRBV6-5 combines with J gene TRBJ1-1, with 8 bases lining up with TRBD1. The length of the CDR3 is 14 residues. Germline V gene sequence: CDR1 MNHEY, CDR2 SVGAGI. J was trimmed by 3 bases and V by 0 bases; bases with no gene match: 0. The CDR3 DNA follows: TGTGCCAGCAGTTACTCGACAGGGGACACTGAAGCTTTCTTT. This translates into CASSYSTGDTEAFF.

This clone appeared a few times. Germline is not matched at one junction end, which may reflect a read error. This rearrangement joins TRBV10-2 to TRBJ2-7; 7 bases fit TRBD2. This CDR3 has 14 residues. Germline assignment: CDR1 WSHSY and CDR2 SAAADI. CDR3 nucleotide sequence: TGCTCCAGCCGAAGCGGGACGACCACCTACGAGCATTACTTC. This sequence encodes CSSRSGTTTYEHYF.

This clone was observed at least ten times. CDR3 residues: CASSYFQGVGTQYF. DNA for the CDR3: TGTGCCAGCAGTTACTTTCAGGGAGTTGGGACCCAGTACTTC. V usage is TRBV6-2 or TRBV6-3 and J usage is TRBJ2-5; D tentatively fits TRBD1 or TRBD2 (5 bases each). CDR1 MNHEY and CDR2 SVGEGT come from the germline V gene. This CDR3 is 14 amino acids long. Trimming stripped 1 base from V and 7 bases from J, with 13 bases between.

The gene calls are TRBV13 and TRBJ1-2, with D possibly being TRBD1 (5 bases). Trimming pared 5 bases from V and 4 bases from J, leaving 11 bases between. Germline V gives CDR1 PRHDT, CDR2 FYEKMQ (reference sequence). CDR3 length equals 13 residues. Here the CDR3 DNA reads TGTGCCAGCAGCAAAGGGGCAGTCTATGGCTACACCTTC. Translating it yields CASSKGAVYGYTF.

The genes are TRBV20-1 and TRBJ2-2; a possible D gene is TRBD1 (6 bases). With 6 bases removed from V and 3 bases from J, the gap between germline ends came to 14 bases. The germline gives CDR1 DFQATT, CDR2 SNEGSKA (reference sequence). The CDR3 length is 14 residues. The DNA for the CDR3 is TGCAGTGCCAGAACAGGGTGCGACACCGGGGAGCTGTTTTTT. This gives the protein CSARTGCDTGELFF.

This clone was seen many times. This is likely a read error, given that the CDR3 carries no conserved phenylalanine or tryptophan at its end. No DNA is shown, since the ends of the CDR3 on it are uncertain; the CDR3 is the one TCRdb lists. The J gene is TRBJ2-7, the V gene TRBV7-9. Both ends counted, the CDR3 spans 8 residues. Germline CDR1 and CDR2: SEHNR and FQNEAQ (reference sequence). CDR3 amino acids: CASSLAPT.

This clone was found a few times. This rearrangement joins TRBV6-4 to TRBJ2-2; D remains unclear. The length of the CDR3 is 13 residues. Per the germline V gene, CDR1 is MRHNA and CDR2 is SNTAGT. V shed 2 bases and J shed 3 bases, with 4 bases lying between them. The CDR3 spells CASSDTDTGELFF. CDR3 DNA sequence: TGTGCCAGCAGTGACACCGACACCGGGGAGCTGTTTTTT.

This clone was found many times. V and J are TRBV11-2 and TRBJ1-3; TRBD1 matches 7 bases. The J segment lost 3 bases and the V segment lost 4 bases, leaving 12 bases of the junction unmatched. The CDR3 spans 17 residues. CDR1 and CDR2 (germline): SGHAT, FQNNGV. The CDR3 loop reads CASSSLSTGVYGNTIYF. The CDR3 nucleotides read TGTGCCAGCAGCTCCTTAAGCACAGGGGTTTATGGAAACACCATATATTTT.

CDR3 nucleotide sequence: TGTGCCAGCAGCTCTTCCGGGTCGGAAAACGACCATGTATATGGCTACACCTTC. This gives the protein CASSSSGSENDHVYGYTF. This chain uses TRBV13 with TRBJ1-2; D uncertain. V lost 4 bases, J lost 5 bases, and 26 bases lay in between. Germline V lookup: CDR1 PRHDT, CDR2 FYEKMQ (reference sequence). This CDR3 has 18 residues.

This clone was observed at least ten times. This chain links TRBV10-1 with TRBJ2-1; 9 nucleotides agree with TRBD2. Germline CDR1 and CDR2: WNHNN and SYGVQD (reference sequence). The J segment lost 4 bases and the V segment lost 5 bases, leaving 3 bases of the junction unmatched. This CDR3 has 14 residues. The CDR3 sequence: CASSRTSEYNEQFF. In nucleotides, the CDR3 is TGCGCCAGCAGTAGGACTAGCGAGTACAATGAGCAGTTCTTC.

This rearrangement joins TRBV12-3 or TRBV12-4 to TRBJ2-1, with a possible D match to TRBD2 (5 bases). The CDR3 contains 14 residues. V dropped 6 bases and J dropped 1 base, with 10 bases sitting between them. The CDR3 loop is CASRGAESYNEQFF. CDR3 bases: TGTGCCAGCAGAGGAGCGGAATCCTACAATGAGCAGTTCTTC.

CDR3 loop: CASSLDRGGVNTESFF. CDR3 coding DNA: TGCGCCAGCAGCTTGGACAGGGGAGGGGTGAACACTGAGTCTTTCTTT. V usage is TRBV5-1 and J usage is TRBJ1-1; TRBD1 agrees at 7 bases. Germline-derived CDR1 and CDR2 are SGHRS and YFSETQ. The CDR3 is 16 amino acids. V was clipped by 0 bases and J by 12 bases; unmatched bases: 17.

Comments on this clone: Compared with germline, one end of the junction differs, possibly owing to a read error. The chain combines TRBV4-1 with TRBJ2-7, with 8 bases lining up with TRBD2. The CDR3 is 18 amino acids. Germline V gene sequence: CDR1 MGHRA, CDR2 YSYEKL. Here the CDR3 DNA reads TGCGCCAGTAGCCTGAGGATCCGGACTAGCTGGAGTTTTTACGAGCAGTACTTC. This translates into CASSLRIRTSWSFYEQYF.